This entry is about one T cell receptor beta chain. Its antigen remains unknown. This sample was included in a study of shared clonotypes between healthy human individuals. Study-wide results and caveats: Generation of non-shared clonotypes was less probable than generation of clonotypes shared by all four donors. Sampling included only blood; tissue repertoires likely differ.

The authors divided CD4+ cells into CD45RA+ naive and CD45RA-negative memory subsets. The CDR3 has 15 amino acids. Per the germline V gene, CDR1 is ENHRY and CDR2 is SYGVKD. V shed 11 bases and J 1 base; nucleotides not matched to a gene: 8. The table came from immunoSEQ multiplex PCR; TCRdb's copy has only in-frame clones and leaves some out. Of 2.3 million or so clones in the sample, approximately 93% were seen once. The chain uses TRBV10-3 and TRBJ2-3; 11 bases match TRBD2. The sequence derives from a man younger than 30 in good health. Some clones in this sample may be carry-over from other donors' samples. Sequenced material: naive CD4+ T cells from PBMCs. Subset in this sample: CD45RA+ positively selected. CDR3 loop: CAAQMGLAGTDTQYF. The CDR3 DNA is TGTGCCGCCCAAATGGGACTAGCGGGCACAGATACGCAGTATTTT.